Listed below are T cell receptor beta chains from one sample, sequenced in a study of shared clonotypes between healthy human individuals. Data came from immunoSEQ multiplex PCR; TCRdb stores just in-frame clones and leaves some out. The table has roughly 1,800,000 clones, less than 95% seen once; the top ten hold roughly 1.2%. The sample comprised naive CD8+ T cells sorted from blood. The source of these receptors is a young man in good health. CDR3s include the opening cysteine and the closing phenylalanine or tryptophan. A D gene is named only where the DNA matches it firmly. Clone size is not always given. Where it is, it says once, few, many or a class for expanded clones.

d_gene: .; j_gene: TRBJ1-1; v_gene: TRBV7-9; abundance: few; CDR3nt: TGTGCCAGCAGCTCCTTTGGGAACACTGAAGCTTTCTTT; CDR3aa: CASSSFGNTEAFF
d_gene: .; j_gene: TRBJ2-7; v_gene: TRBV27; abundance: .; CDR3nt: TGTGCCAGCCCCAGACCGGGTGGGTGGTCCTACGAGCAGTACTTC; CDR3aa: CASPRPGGWSYEQYF
d_gene: TRBD2; j_gene: TRBJ2-7; v_gene: TRBV10-2; abundance: once; CDR3nt: TGCGCCAGCAGGGATACTAGCGAGGGACCCTACGAGCAGTACTTC; CDR3aa: CASRDTSEGPYEQYF
d_gene: .; j_gene: TRBJ2-7; v_gene: TRBV29-1; abundance: .; CDR3nt: TGCAGCGCGACAGCCTCTCCCTACGAGCAGTACTTC; CDR3aa: CSATASPYEQYF
d_gene: .; j_gene: TRBJ2-7; v_gene: TRBV9; abundance: .; CDR3nt: TGTGCCAGCAGCGTAGAATGGTCAGGGGAGCAGTACTTC; CDR3aa: CASSVEWSGEQYF
d_gene: .; j_gene: TRBJ1-5; v_gene: TRBV30; abundance: once; CDR3nt: TGTGCCTGGAGTGTAGAAGGGAATCAGCCCCAGCATTTT; CDR3aa: CAWSVEGNQPQHF
d_gene: .; j_gene: TRBJ1-2; v_gene: TRBV20-1; abundance: .; CDR3nt: TGCAGTGCCACGGGTTTTGGTGGCTACACCTTC; CDR3aa: CSATGFGGYTF
d_gene: TRBD2; j_gene: TRBJ2-7; v_gene: TRBV5-5; abundance: once; CDR3nt: TGTGCCAGCAGCTTGGGACTAGCGCTTAGTTACGAGCAGTACTTC; CDR3aa: CASSLGLALSYEQYF
d_gene: .; j_gene: TRBJ1-2; v_gene: TRBV5-6; abundance: .; CDR3nt: TGTGCCAGCAGCTTGGGGGCCTCGCAATATGGCTACACCTTC; CDR3aa: CASSLGASQYGYTF
d_gene: .; j_gene: TRBJ1-3; v_gene: TRBV7-9; abundance: .; CDR3nt: TGTGCCAGCAGCTTGGGTTCCGGAGGCCTCTCTGGAAACACCATATATTTT; CDR3aa: CASSLGSGGLSGNTIYF
d_gene: .; j_gene: TRBJ2-5; v_gene: TRBV13; abundance: .; CDR3nt: TGTGCCAGCAGTGCGGGCAGTCAAGAGACCCAGTACTTC; CDR3aa: CASSAGSQETQYF
d_gene: .; j_gene: TRBJ2-7; v_gene: TRBV7-9; abundance: once; CDR3nt: TGTGCCAGCAGCTTAGTTGACAGGAGCTACGAGCAGTACTTC; CDR3aa: CASSLVDRSYEQYF
d_gene: .; j_gene: TRBJ1-1; v_gene: TRBV6-1; abundance: .; CDR3nt: TGTGCCAGCAGGCAGGGTGCGATCACTGAAGCTTTCTTT; CDR3aa: CASRQGAITEAFF
d_gene: TRBD2; j_gene: TRBJ2-1; v_gene: TRBV4-3; abundance: .; CDR3nt: TGCGCCAGCAGCCGATTACTCGGGGGGCTGGCTAGCGGGAGCCCGGGGGGCTATGAGCAGTTCTTC; CDR3aa: CASSRLLGGLASGSPGGYEQFF
d_gene: .; j_gene: TRBJ1-2; v_gene: TRBV5-4; abundance: .; CDR3nt: TGTGCCAGCAGCTCCCTAAAGTCGATCTGGGTGTATGGCTACACCTTC; CDR3aa: CASSSLKSIWVYGYTF
d_gene: .; j_gene: TRBJ2-3; v_gene: TRBV11-2; abundance: .; CDR3nt: TGTGCCAGCAGCTTATGGGAATCCTCTAGCACAGATACGCAGTATTTT; CDR3aa: CASSLWESSSTDTQYF
d_gene: .; j_gene: TRBJ2-3; v_gene: TRBV9; abundance: once; CDR3nt: TGTGCCAGCAGCGGGGACCCGAATACGCAGTATTTT; CDR3aa: CASSGDPNTQYF
d_gene: .; j_gene: TRBJ2-2; v_gene: TRBV30; abundance: .; CDR3nt: TGTGCCTGGAGTAAGGGGCGCGGCGGGGAGCTGTTTTTT; CDR3aa: CAWSKGRGGELFF
d_gene: .; j_gene: TRBJ1-1; v_gene: TRBV27; abundance: .; CDR3nt: TGTGCCAGCAGTTTATCAAGATCGAACACTGAAGCTTTCTTT; CDR3aa: CASSLSRSNTEAFF
d_gene: TRBD1; j_gene: TRBJ2-7; v_gene: TRBV5-4; abundance: once; CDR3nt: TGTGCCAGCAGCTTGCCCGACAGGGGCTACGAGCAGTACTTC; CDR3aa: CASSLPDRGYEQYF
d_gene: TRBD2; j_gene: TRBJ2-7; v_gene: TRBV9; abundance: once; CDR3nt: TGTGCCAGCAGCGCGGGGACTAGCGGGCCAAAAACCTACGAGCAGTACTTC; CDR3aa: CASSAGTSGPKTYEQYF
d_gene: .; j_gene: TRBJ2-3; v_gene: TRBV7-8; abundance: .; CDR3nt: TGTGCCAGCAGCTCTCGCCCGTTGGGGGCGGGGGACCCAGATACGCAGTATTTT; CDR3aa: CASSSRPLGAGDPDTQYF
d_gene: .; j_gene: TRBJ2-7; v_gene: TRBV5-6; abundance: .; CDR3nt: TGTGCCAGCAGCTCCCGGGGGCGGATCTACGAGCAGTACTTC; CDR3aa: CASSSRGRIYEQYF
d_gene: .; j_gene: TRBJ1-2; v_gene: TRBV21-1; abundance: once; CDR3nt: TGTGCCAGCAGTTCGGTTTATGGCTACACCTTC; CDR3aa: CASSSVYGYTF
d_gene: TRBD1; j_gene: TRBJ2-5; v_gene: TRBV9; abundance: once; CDR3nt: TGTGCCAGCAGCGACCGGACAGGGGGCCAAGAGACCCAGTACTTC; CDR3aa: CASSDRTGGQETQYF
d_gene: .; j_gene: TRBJ1-1; v_gene: TRBV19; abundance: .; CDR3nt: TGTGCCAGTAGTATAGATGGGGTGTTGACTGAAGCTTTCTTT; CDR3aa: CASSIDGVLTEAFF
d_gene: .; j_gene: TRBJ2-7; v_gene: TRBV5-1; abundance: .; CDR3nt: TGCGCCAGCAGCTTTCAGGGGAGCTCCTACGAGCAGTACTTC; CDR3aa: CASSFQGSSYEQYF
d_gene: TRBD2; j_gene: TRBJ2-7; v_gene: TRBV5-4; abundance: once; CDR3nt: TGTGCCAGCAGCTGGGGGGGGAGTTCCTACGAGCAGTACTTC; CDR3aa: CASSWGGSSYEQYF
d_gene: .; j_gene: TRBJ1-1; v_gene: TRBV7-9; abundance: .; CDR3nt: TGTGCCAGCAGCTTAGTGATGGAAGTGAACACTGAAGCTTTCTTT; CDR3aa: CASSLVMEVNTEAFF
d_gene: TRBD1; j_gene: TRBJ1-3; v_gene: TRBV28; abundance: .; CDR3nt: TGTGCCAGCAGTCTCCTAACAGGGGAGAATGGAAACACCATATATTTT; CDR3aa: CASSLLTGENGNTIYF
d_gene: .; j_gene: TRBJ2-6; v_gene: TRBV11-2; abundance: .; CDR3nt: TGTGCCAGCAGCCTTGGGGCCAACGTCCTGACTTTC; CDR3aa: CASSLGANVLTF
d_gene: TRBD2; j_gene: TRBJ2-7; v_gene: TRBV9; abundance: .; CDR3nt: TGTGCCAGCAGCGTAGCTGGGGAGGGGTTCTACGAGCAGTACTTC; CDR3aa: CASSVAGEGFYEQYF
d_gene: .; j_gene: TRBJ1-3; v_gene: TRBV10-2; abundance: .; CDR3nt: TGCGCCAGCAGTGAGGCGTACGAGGGGACGGGAAACACCATATATTTT; CDR3aa: CASSEAYEGTGNTIYF
d_gene: .; j_gene: TRBJ2-3; v_gene: TRBV13; abundance: .; CDR3nt: TGTGCCAGCAGCTTAGGCCAAGGCACAGATACGCAGTATTTT; CDR3aa: CASSLGQGTDTQYF
d_gene: TRBD1; j_gene: TRBJ1-3; v_gene: TRBV7-9; abundance: once; CDR3nt: TGTGCCAGCAGAGATGGACAGGGGACTGGAAACACCATATATTTT; CDR3aa: CASRDGQGTGNTIYF
d_gene: TRBD1; j_gene: TRBJ2-7; v_gene: TRBV13; abundance: .; CDR3nt: TGTGCCAGCAGCCATACTACAGGGGGCTCACCCTACGAGCAGTACTTC; CDR3aa: CASSHTTGGSPYEQYF
d_gene: .; j_gene: TRBJ2-7; v_gene: TRBV10-1; abundance: few; CDR3nt: TGCGCCAGCAGTGAGGGTCGGGGTGTCGAGCAGTACTTC; CDR3aa: CASSEGRGVEQYF
d_gene: .; j_gene: TRBJ2-3; v_gene: TRBV9; abundance: .; CDR3nt: TGTGCCAGCAGCGTAGAAGGGGCAATTCGCACAGATACGCAGTATTTT; CDR3aa: CASSVEGAIRTDTQYF
d_gene: TRBD1; j_gene: TRBJ1-2; v_gene: TRBV19; abundance: .; CDR3nt: TGTGCCAGTAGAAACAGGGGAGACTATGGCTACACCTTC; CDR3aa: CASRNRGDYGYTF
d_gene: .; j_gene: TRBJ1-3; v_gene: TRBV9; abundance: .; CDR3nt: TGTGCCAGCAGCCAGGGATCTGGAAACACCATATATTTT; CDR3aa: CASSQGSGNTIYF
d_gene: .; j_gene: TRBJ1-1; v_gene: TRBV30; abundance: once; CDR3nt: TGTGCCTGTCAATTTCGGACGGGGGTCACTGAAGCTTTCTTT; CDR3aa: CACQFRTGVTEAFF
d_gene: .; j_gene: TRBJ1-5; v_gene: TRBV2; abundance: .; CDR3nt: TGTGCCAGCAGTGATCTGCGGGACCAGCCCCAGCATTTT; CDR3aa: CASSDLRDQPQHF
d_gene: .; j_gene: TRBJ2-1; v_gene: TRBV29-1; abundance: .; CDR3nt: TGCAGCGTTGAAGATCCGGGGCTCGCGGCGGTCTTC; CDR3aa: CSVEDPGLAAVF
d_gene: .; j_gene: TRBJ2-7; v_gene: TRBV5-1; abundance: .; CDR3nt: TGCGCCAGCAGCGAGGGGGGGTACGAGCAGTACTTC; CDR3aa: CASSEGGYEQYF